A single sample gave rise to the 19 T cell receptor beta chains below, sequenced in a study of blood T cell repertoires in COVID-19. Assay used: immunoSEQ multiplex PCR; TCRdb lists only in-frame clones, some missing. Here the sample spans about 100,000 clones, about nine tenths being singletons. Sequencing was carried out using peripheral blood. The origin of the receptors is a man younger than 35 with acute or convalescent COVID-19.

This clone was counted a single time. The chain uses TRBV14 and TRBJ2-7, with D possibly TRBD2 on 5 matching bases. Trimming removed 1 base at V and 4 bases at J, with 8 bases between. The V gene's germline CDR1 is SGHDN and CDR2 FVKESK. The CDR3 sequence is 13 residues long. In DNA, the CDR3 is TGTGCCAGCAGCCAAGTCAGAGGGTACGAGCAGTACTTC. This encodes CASSQVRGYEQYF.

This clone occurred once. The chain carries TRBV19 and TRBJ1-4; the D gene is possibly TRBD1 (6 bases). With 9 bases removed from V and 1 base from J, the gap between germline ends came to 9 bases. CDR1 is LNHDA and CDR2 is SQIVND in the germline V gene (reference sequence). This CDR3 region has 13 residues. As DNA, the CDR3 is TGTGCCAGCCAGGACAGAACTAATGAAAAACTGTTTTTT. This translates into CASQDRTNEKLFF.

This chain uses TRBV27 with TRBJ1-1; perhaps TRBD1 as D (5 bases). CDR1 MNHEY and CDR2 SMNVEV come from the germline V gene (reference sequence). V was cut by 7 bases and J by 6 bases, with 15 bases left in between. CDR3 size: 13 residues. The chain's CDR3 is CASTGRGRPEAFF. The CDR3 DNA sequence: TGTGCCAGCACCGGGAGGGGTAGGCCTGAAGCTTTCTTT.

This chain links TRBV4-1 with TRBJ1-2, with D possibly TRBD1 on 5 matching bases. The CDR3 spans 15 residues. V dropped 6 bases and J dropped 4 bases, with 18 bases sitting between them. Germline CDR1 reads MGHRA; CDR2 reads YSYEKL. The CDR3: CASRYPIRDSYGYTF. In DNA, the CDR3 is TGCGCCAGCAGGTATCCGATCAGGGACTCCTATGGCTACACCTTC.

The chain carries TRBV3-1 (or the pseudogene TRBV3-2) and TRBJ1-1; no firm D call. The CDR3 has 15 amino acids. Germline V gives CDR1 LGHDT, CDR2 YNNKEL (reference sequence). The germline V and J ends were trimmed by 3 bases and 1 base, with 12 bases remaining between them. CDR3: CASSQAIRGNTEAFF. The CDR3, as DNA: TGTGCCAGCAGCCAGGCGATCCGGGGGAACACTGAAGCTTTCTTT.

This rearrangement joins TRBV11-2 to TRBJ2-4; 8 nucleotides line up with TRBD1. After removal of 4 bases from V and 9 bases from J, the junction contained 8 bases not matched to a gene. The CDR3 runs 14 residues. The germline V gene encodes CDR1 SGHAT and CDR2 FQNNGV. The CDR3: CASSSRDRSPIQYF. DNA for the CDR3: TGTGCCAGCAGCTCCCGGGACAGGAGCCCCATTCAGTACTTC.

This chain uses TRBV30 with TRBJ1-5, with D possibly TRBD1 on 5 matching bases. Germline-derived CDR1 and CDR2 are GTSNPN and SVGIG (reference sequence). The V gene lost 0 bases and the J gene lost 4 bases, with 16 bases spanning the gap. The CDR3 consists of 16 residues. CDR3 DNA: TGTGCCTGGAGTGTACCCGCCCCAGGGCGGAATCAGCCCCAGCATTTT. It yields the protein CAWSVPAPGRNQPQHF.

The J gene is TRBJ1-5, the V gene TRBV18; D may be TRBD1 (6 bases). Trimming removed 6 bases at V and 4 bases at J, with 16 bases between. Germline V lookup: CDR1 KGHSH, CDR2 LQKENI. The CDR3 sequence is 15 residues long. The chain's CDR3 is CASSRVGAENQPQHF. CDR3 nucleotides: TGTGCCAGCTCCCGGGTGGGGGCGGAAAATCAGCCCCAGCATTTT.

The gene calls are TRBV5-1 and TRBJ2-5; 11 bases are a match to TRBD2. The germline CDR1 and CDR2 sequences are SGHRS and YFSETQ. The CDR3 consists of 14 residues. With V trimmed by 4 bases and J by 3 bases, 2 bases remained unmatched. CDR3 sequence (DNA): TGCGCCAGCAGCAAACTAGCGGGAGAAGAGACCCAGTACTTC. Translating it yields CASSKLAGEETQYF.

The gene calls are TRBV19 and TRBJ2-7; possibly TRBD1 for D (6 bases). The CDR3 is 11 amino acids. Per the germline V gene, CDR1 is LNHDA and CDR2 is SQIVND (reference sequence). V dropped 8 bases and J dropped 4 bases, with 9 bases sitting between them. This CDR3 reads CASSQGYEQYF. As DNA, the CDR3 is TGTGCCAGTTCACAGGGATACGAGCAGTACTTC.

The rearrangement uses TRBV30 and TRBJ2-3; D call uncertain. Germline assignment: CDR1 GTSNPN and CDR2 SVGIG (reference sequence). This CDR3 region has 13 residues. V lost 8 bases, J lost 4 bases, and 16 bases lay in between. The CDR3, as DNA: TGTGCCAGAGCACCTATAATGGCAGATACGCAGTATTTT. This gives the protein CARAPIMADTQYF.

This clone was recorded once. The chain links TRBV6-1 to TRBJ1-5; 8 bases align to TRBD1. The CDR3 extends over 17 amino acids. Germline CDR1 reads MNHNS; CDR2 reads SASEGT. The V gene end was trimmed by 1 base and the J gene end by 0 bases; junction bases not matched to a gene: 5. CDR3 sequence (DNA): TGTGCCAGCAGTGAAGGCAGGACAGGGTCTAGCAATCAGCCCCAGCATTTT. This encodes CASSEGRTGSSNQPQHF.

V is TRBV1 and J is TRBJ1-3; the table's TRBD1 call for D was not verified on the DNA. TRBV1 represents a pseudogene. The CDR3 sequence is 17 residues long. CDR3 amino acids: CTTRIRDSKSSGNTIYF. The DNA for the CDR3 is TGCACCACCAGAATCCGGGACAGTAAGAGCTCTGGAAACACCATATATTTT.

This clone was found once. The CDR3 bases are TGTGCCAGCAGCTTAGCCAGTGGGGACAGCTTGAATTCACCCCTCCACTTT. Encoded protein: CASSLASGDSLNSPLHF. This chain uses TRBV7-9 with TRBJ1-6; 7 bases are shared with TRBD1. Germline CDR1 SEHNR, CDR2 FQNEAQ (reference sequence). The CDR3 covers 17 residues. Germline trimming cut 0 bases from V and 7 bases from J; bases unmatched to any gene: 9.

V is TRBV5-1 and J is TRBJ2-4, with D tentatively TRBD1 (5 bases). This CDR3 has 16 residues. V lost 3 bases and J lost 0, with 13 bases in between. Germline V gene sequence: CDR1 SGHRS, CDR2 YFSETQ. CDR3 residues: CASSSTQGVAKNIQYF. CDR3 nucleotides: TGCGCCAGCAGCTCAACCCAGGGTGTAGCCAAAAACATTCAGTACTTC. Together with reference TRBV5-1 and TRBJ2-4, the CDR3 gives the full variable domain: KAGVTQTPRYLIKTRGQQVTLSCSPISGHRSVSWYQQTPGQGLQFLFEYFSETQRNKGNFPGRFSGRQFSNSRSEMNVSTLELGDSALYLCASSSTQGVAKNIQYFGAGTRLSVL.

This clone appeared a single time. The chain has TRBV5-1 and TRBJ2-7; TRBD1 matches at 7 bases. Trimming cost V 2 bases and J 1 base; bases outside gene matches: 3. There are 14 residues in the CDR3. The V gene's germline CDR1 is SGHRS and CDR2 YFSETQ. The CDR3 loop is CASSFEQGSYEQYF. Here the CDR3 DNA reads TGCGCCAGCAGCTTTGAACAGGGGTCCTACGAGCAGTACTTC.

This chain connects TRBV19 to TRBJ1-2; TRBD1 aligns across 9 bases. Germline CDR1 LNHDA, CDR2 SQIVND (reference sequence). CDR3 length: 17 amino acids. With V trimmed by 2 bases and J by 6 bases, 13 bases remained unmatched. The CDR3 DNA sequence: TGTGCCAGTAGTATACGGGGACAGGGTAAGGGAATTGATGGCTACACCTTC. Amino acids: CASSIRGQGKGIDGYTF.

The rearrangement uses TRBV11-3 and TRBJ1-1; 8 nucleotides agree with TRBD1. The CDR3 spans 14 residues. The trim removed 5 bases at V and 3 bases at J, leaving 5 bases unmatched. Germline CDR1 is SGHNT and CDR2 is YENEEA. CDR3 nucleotide sequence: TGTGCCAGCAGCCTCCAGGGGGCAGACACTGAAGCTTTCTTT. As protein: CASSLQGADTEAFF.

The rearrangement joins TRBV6-5 to TRBJ2-1, with TRBD1 matching 7 bases. CDR1 and CDR2 from the germline V gene are MNHEY and SVGAGI. Unmatched junction bases numbered 10, after V lost 6 bases and J lost 5 bases. The CDR3 sequence is 15 residues long. The CDR3 DNA is TGTGCCAGCAGAAAATTAGGGACAGTCAACAATGAGCAGTTCTTC. This gives the protein CASRKLGTVNNEQFF.